Listed below are T cell receptor beta chains from one sample, sequenced in a study of blood T cells in healthy people across ages. TCRdb independently ran MiXCR on the 5' RACE reads; one entry per CDR3 protein. The data hold 650,000 or so distinct CDR3 sequences, with around 50% observed a single time. The sequencing sample was made of blood. These receptors were taken from a woman older than 75 in good health. The CDR3 runs from the conserved cysteine through the conserved F or W. D genes are given only for firm matches. Clone size is shown for a subset of rows, as once, few, many or a class of expanded clone.

clone_size	v_call	d_call	j_call	cdr3_nt	cdr3_aa
NA	TRBV25-1	TRBD2	TRBJ2-3	TGTGCCAGCAGTGAATATGGCGGGAGGAGGCAGTATTTT	CASSEYGGRRQYF
NA	TRBV5-1	NA	TRBJ2-5	TGCGCCAGCAGCTTGGCCGGGACAATTGAAGAGACCCAGTACTTC	CASSLAGTIEETQYF
few	TRBV20-1	TRBD2	TRBJ2-1	TGCAGTGCTGGGGGACTAGCGCAGAACAATGAGCAGTTCTTC	CSAGGLAQNNEQFF
NA	TRBV6-1	NA	TRBJ2-1	TGTGCCAGCAGTGAAGGGACAGCCGTTAATGAGCAGTTCTTC	CASSEGTAVNEQFF
NA	TRBV20-1	TRBD2	TRBJ2-3	TGCAGTGCCCTAGCGGGGGCCTACACAGATACGCAGTATTTT	CSALAGAYTDTQYF
NA	TRBV10-3	TRBD1	TRBJ1-2	TGTGCCATCACTGCGACAGGGCTCTATGGCTACACCTTC	CAITATGLYGYTF
NA	TRBV9	NA	TRBJ1-1	TGTGCCAGCAGCCCTTGGGGGGGGGGTTACACTGAAGCTTTCTTT	CASSPWGGGYTEAFF
few	TRBV14	NA	TRBJ2-2	TGTGCCAGCAGCCAAGGGGACTACACCGGGGAGCTGTTTTTT	CASSQGDYTGELFF
NA	TRBV16	NA	TRBJ2-1	TGTGCCAGCAGCCCCCGGGGGTCCGGGGACAATGAGCAGTTCTTC	CASSPRGSGDNEQFF
few	TRBV7-7	NA	TRBJ2-1	TGTGCTAGCAGTGTTGCTAGGACCAATGAGCAGTTCTTC	CASSVARTNEQFF
many	TRBV7-8	NA	TRBJ2-3	TGTGCCAGCCTGGCCCGGCGAAACACAGATACGCAGTATTTT	CASLARRNTDTQYF
NA	TRBV28	NA	TRBJ2-5	TGTGCCAGCAGTTTATATTCGATAGGCCAAGAGACCCAGTACTTC	CASSLYSIGQETQYF
many	TRBV27	NA	TRBJ2-6	TGTGCCAGCACCGGGGACGGGGCCAACGTCCTGACTTTC	CASTGDGANVLTF
NA	TRBV20-1	TRBD2	TRBJ2-7	TGCAGTGCTAGAGGCCCCGGGGGGGCCTTCAATGAGCAGTACTTC	CSARGPGGAFNEQYF
NA	TRBV2	NA	TRBJ2-7	TGTGCCAGCAGTCTCCGGGCAGCTACACACTCCTACGAGCAGTACTTC	CASSLRAATHSYEQYF
NA	TRBV11-2	TRBD1	TRBJ2-1	TGTGCCAGCAGCTCGACCGGGACAGGGGGCTTTAATGAGCAGTTCTTC	CASSSTGTGGFNEQFF
few	TRBV2	NA	TRBJ1-1	TGTGCCAGCACCCTGGGGGAGCCGAGTCTGAACACTGAAGCTTTCTTT	CASTLGEPSLNTEAFF
few	TRBV30	NA	TRBJ2-7	TGTGCCTGGAGTAATTGGGCTCGGGACGAGCAGTACTTC	CAWSNWARDEQYF
NA	TRBV20-1	TRBD1	TRBJ2-7	TGCAGTGCTAGAGAAATACTGACAGGGACGAACTCCTACGAGCAGTACTTC	CSAREILTGTNSYEQYF
few	TRBV13	TRBD2	TRBJ2-1	TGTGCCAGCAGCTTACGACTAGCGCATGAGCAGTTCTTC	CASSLRLAHEQFF
NA	TRBV28	TRBD1	TRBJ1-3	TGTGCCAGCAGTTTAGAAAGGACAGGGGTTCCCGTCTCTGGAAACACCATATATTTT	CASSLERTGVPVSGNTIYF
few	TRBV6-6	TRBD1	TRBJ2-1	TGTGCCAGCAGTTACACAGGGGATGAGCAGTTCTTC	CASSYTGDEQFF
NA	TRBV12-3/TRBV12-4	NA	TRBJ2-1	TGTGCCAGCAGTTCAGTGGGTTACAATGAGCAGTTCTTC	CASSSVGYNEQFF
many	TRBV29-1	NA	TRBJ2-5	TGCAGCGTTCCCCAGGAGGGGTGGGGAGAGACCCAGTACTTC	CSVPQEGWGETQYF
once	TRBV7-8	NA	TRBJ2-5	TGTGCCAGCAGCTTAGCTGCAGAAATCCAAGAGACCCAGTACTTC	CASSLAAEIQETQYF
NA	TRBV5-1	TRBD2	TRBJ2-3	TGCGCCAGCAGCTTGCGTTATAGCGGGAGGCGGACAGATACGCAGTATTTT	CASSLRYSGRRTDTQYF
NA	TRBV11-2	NA	TRBJ1-2	TGTGCCAGCAGCCCAGACGAAGGGGGTCGTGGCTACACCTTC	CASSPDEGGRGYTF
few	TRBV12-3/TRBV12-4	NA	TRBJ2-2	TGTGCCAGCAGTCTCATGGGTGGCACCGGGGAGCTGTTTTTT	CASSLMGGTGELFF
NA	TRBV9	NA	TRBJ2-2	TGTGCCAGCAGCATTAATGGGGAGCTGTTTTTT	CASSINGELFF
NA	TRBV3-1	NA	TRBJ2-5	TGTGCCAGCAGCCAGCCTACAGGAGTTACCCAAGAGACCCAGTACTTC	CASSQPTGVTQETQYF
NA	TRBV5-1	TRBD1	TRBJ1-1	TGCGCCAGCAATGTGGAAACAGGGGGTACAGCTTTCTTT	CASNVETGGTAFF
NA	TRBV3-1	TRBD1	TRBJ1-6	TGTGCCAGCAGCGGGCGGGACAGAGTTAAGTCCCTCCACTTT	CASSGRDRVKSLHF
many	TRBV24-1	NA	TRBJ2-6	TGTGCCACCAGTGGAGGACAGCCCTCTGGGGCCAACGTCCTGACTTTC	CATSGGQPSGANVLTF
NA	TRBV12-3/TRBV12-4	NA	TRBJ2-7	TGTGCCAGCAGTGGAGAACAGGGAGTAGGGTACTACGAGCAGTACTTC	CASSGEQGVGYYEQYF
many	TRBV7-2	NA	TRBJ1-2	TGTGCCAGCAGCCCCAGTATGGACAATTGGGGCTACACCTTC	CASSPSMDNWGYTF
NA	TRBV5-5	NA	TRBJ2-7	TGTGCCAGCAGCTTGGCTAGACCCTACGAGCAGTACTTC	CASSLARPYEQYF
NA	TRBV7-8	TRBD2	TRBJ2-3	TGTGCCAGCAGCTTAGGTCGGGGGGATAGAACAGATACGCAGTATTTT	CASSLGRGDRTDTQYF
NA	TRBV20-1	NA	TRBJ2-5	TGCAGTGCTAGGCTAGCTGTCCAAGAGACCCAGTACTTC	CSARLAVQETQYF
NA	TRBV12-3/TRBV12-4	NA	TRBJ2-3	TGTGCCAGCAGCACTGGAGTCAGCGCAGATGCGGAGTATTTT	CASSTGVSADAEYF
many	TRBV20-1	NA	TRBJ2-6	TGCAGTGCTAAAGGGGCTGGGGCCAACGTCCTGACTTTC	CSAKGAGANVLTF
once	TRBV7-9	TRBD1	TRBJ2-5	TGTGCCAGCAGCTTAGGTGACAGGGTGGAAGAGACCCAGTACTTC	CASSLGDRVEETQYF
NA	TRBV10-3	NA	TRBJ1-2	TGTGCCATCAGTGCGCAGGAAGGCTATGGCTACACCTTC	CAISAQEGYGYTF
NA	TRBV2	NA	TRBJ2-1	TGTGCCAGCAGTGAAGCAGGGGATGGGCAGTTCTTC	CASSEAGDGQFF
many	TRBV27	NA	TRBJ2-3	TGTGCCAGCATACCATCGGGGATCGGGCGAGATACGCAGTATTTT	CASIPSGIGRDTQYF
NA	TRBV12-3/TRBV12-4	NA	TRBJ2-4	TGTGCCAGCAGTTTCCGAGGGTATTCGGAAGACATTCAGTACTTC	CASSFRGYSEDIQYF
many	TRBV10-3	NA	TRBJ1-2	TGTGCCATCCACCTGGGTAAAGGCTATGGCTACACCTTC	CAIHLGKGYGYTF
many	TRBV12-3/TRBV12-4	NA	TRBJ2-1	TGTGCCAGCAGTTTGTCGACCGAGCAGTTCTTC	CASSLSTEQFF
few	TRBV7-9	NA	TRBJ2-2	TGTGCCAGCAGCTTAAGGGCCTCGGATAACACCGGGGAGCTGTTTTTT	CASSLRASDNTGELFF
NA	TRBV29-1	NA	TRBJ1-2	TGCAGCGTTGGGGCGGGGGGCTGGAACTATGGCTACACCTTC	CSVGAGGWNYGYTF
NA	TRBV5-5	NA	TRBJ2-3	TGTGCCAGCAGCCTCAAACCGTCGGTAGCGCCGAGGGCAGATACGCAGTATTTT	CASSLKPSVAPRADTQYF
NA	TRBV20-1	TRBD2	TRBJ2-5	TGCAGTGCCCGCCCGACTAGCGGGAAAGAGACCCAGTACTTC	CSARPTSGKETQYF
NA	TRBV27	NA	TRBJ2-7	TGTGCCAGCAGTGCCCAGGGAATCGGCTCCTACGAGCAGTACTTC	CASSAQGIGSYEQYF
NA	TRBV12-3/TRBV12-4	NA	TRBJ2-2	TGCGCCAGCAGTTCTCGGCAGGGGACCGGGGAGCTGTTTTTT	CASSSRQGTGELFF